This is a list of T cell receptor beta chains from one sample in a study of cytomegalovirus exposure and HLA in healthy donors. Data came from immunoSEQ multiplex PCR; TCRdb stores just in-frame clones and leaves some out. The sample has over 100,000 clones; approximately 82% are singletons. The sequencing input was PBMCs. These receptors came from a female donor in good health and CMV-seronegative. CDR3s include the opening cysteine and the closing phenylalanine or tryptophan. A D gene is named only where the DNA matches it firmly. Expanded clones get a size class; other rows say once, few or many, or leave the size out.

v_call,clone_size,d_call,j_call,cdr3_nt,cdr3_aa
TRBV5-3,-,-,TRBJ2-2,TGTGCCAGAAGCTTGCCCCTGGCTGCGAACACCGGGGAGCTGTTTTTT,CARSLPLAANTGELFF
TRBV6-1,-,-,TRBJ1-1,TGTGCCAGCGGGGGGGGCCCGAACACTGAAGCTTTCTTT,CASGGGPNTEAFF
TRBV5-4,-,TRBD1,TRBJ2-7,TGTGCCAGCAGCGTAGGGGACAGATCCTACGAGCAGTACTTC,CASSVGDRSYEQYF
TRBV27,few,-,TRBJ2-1,TGTGCCAGCAGTGGCCTTGGAGTCCCGTACAATGAGCAGTTCTTC,CASSGLGVPYNEQFF
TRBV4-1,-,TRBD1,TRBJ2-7,TGCGCCAGCAGCCGAACCCACACAGGGGATTGGTACGAGCAGTACTTC,CASSRTHTGDWYEQYF
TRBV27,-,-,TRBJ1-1,TGTGCCAGCAGTACCCGACAGAACACTGAAGCTTTCTTT,CASSTRQNTEAFF
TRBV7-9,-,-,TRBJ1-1,TGTGCCAGCAGCCCAGCCCGGGGGGCTTTCTTT,CASSPARGAFF
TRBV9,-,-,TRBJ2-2,TGTGCCAGCACCCCGCCCGGTTGGACCGGGGAGCTGTTTTTT,CASTPPGWTGELFF
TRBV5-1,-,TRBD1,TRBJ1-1,TGCGCCAGCAGCTTGGCCCCAGGGGGCGGAGGCACTGAAGCTTTCTTT,CASSLAPGGGGTEAFF
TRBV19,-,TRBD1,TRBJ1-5,TGTGCCAGTAGGGACAGGGGAGAGCGGAATCAGCCCCAGCATTTT,CASRDRGERNQPQHF
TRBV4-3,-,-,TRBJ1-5,TGCGCCAGCAGCCAAGTCCCTCATCAGCCCCAGCATTTT,CASSQVPHQPQHF
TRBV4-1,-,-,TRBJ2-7,TGCGCCAGCAGCCTGCAGGTGGCCTACGAGCAGTACTTC,CASSLQVAYEQYF
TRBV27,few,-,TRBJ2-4,TGTGCCAGCAGCCCAGGGGAAAACATTCAGTACTTC,CASSPGENIQYF
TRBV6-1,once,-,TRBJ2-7,TGTGCCAGCAGTGACAGCTCCTACGAGCAGTACTTC,CASSDSSYEQYF
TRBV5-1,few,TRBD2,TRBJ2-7,TGCGCCAGCAGAAAGGTATGGACTAGCGGGAGGCCGTCCTCCTACGAGCAGTACTTC,CASRKVWTSGRPSSYEQYF
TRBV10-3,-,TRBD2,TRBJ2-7,TGTGCCATCAGTGAGTCGAAGGAGCGGGAGGGCCATGAGCAGTACTTC,CAISESKEREGHEQYF
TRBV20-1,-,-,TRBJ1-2,TGCAGTGGTTTAAGGGGCTATGGCTACACCTTC,CSGLRGYGYTF
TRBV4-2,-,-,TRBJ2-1,TGTGCCAGCAGCCAAGATCCAGGCAGCTACAATGAGCAGTTCTTC,CASSQDPGSYNEQFF
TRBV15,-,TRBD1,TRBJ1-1,TGTGCCACCAGCAGAGGGGGTAGACAGGGGGCTTTGAACACTGAAGCTTTCTTT,CATSRGGRQGALNTEAFF
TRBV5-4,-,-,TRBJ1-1,TGTGCCAGCAGCCCTCCGGGACACCTCAACACTGAAGCTTTCTTT,CASSPPGHLNTEAFF
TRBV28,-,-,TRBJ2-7,TGTGCCAGCAGTCCATCTACTAGCAGAGAGCAGTACTTC,CASSPSTSREQYF
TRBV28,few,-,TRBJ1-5,TGTGCCAGCAGCTGGGGGGTTGGCAATCAGCCCCAGCATTTT,CASSWGVGNQPQHF
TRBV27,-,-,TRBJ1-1,TGTGCCAGCAGTTTATCGGGGCGGGGCACTGAAGCTTTCTTT,CASSLSGRGTEAFF
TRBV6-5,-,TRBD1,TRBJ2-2,TGTGCCAGCAAAGGGACAGGGAACACCGGGGAGCTGTTTTTT,CASKGTGNTGELFF
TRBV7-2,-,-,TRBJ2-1,TGTGCCAGCAGCTCCCCCTCACGGGGACTTGAGCAGTTCTTC,CASSSPSRGLEQFF
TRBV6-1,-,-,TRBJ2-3,TGTGCCAGCAGTGAAGCGGCAGTCACAGATACGCAGTATTTT,CASSEAAVTDTQYF
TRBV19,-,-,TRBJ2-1,TGTGCCAGTAGTATAGTTTTTCGGGTTAGGGGTTACAATGAGCAGTTCTTC,CASSIVFRVRGYNEQFF
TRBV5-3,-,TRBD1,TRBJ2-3,TGTGCCAGAAGCTTAAGGACAGGGGAAACAGATACGCAGTATTTT,CARSLRTGETDTQYF
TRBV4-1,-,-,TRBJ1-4,TGCGCCAGCAGCCAAACCGGGACAAATGAAAAACTGTTTTTT,CASSQTGTNEKLFF
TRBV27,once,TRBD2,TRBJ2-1,TGTGCCAGCAGCCCGGTTCTGAGCGGGAGGTACAATGAGCAGTTCTTC,CASSPVLSGRYNEQFF
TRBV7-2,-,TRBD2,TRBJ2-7,TGTGCCAGCAGCGCCGCTAGCGGGAGCTCCTACGAGCAGTACTTC,CASSAASGSSYEQYF
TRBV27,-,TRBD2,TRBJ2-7,TGTGCCAGCAGTTTTCTTGCGGGAGGGCCCAATGACGAGCAGTACTTC,CASSFLAGGPNDEQYF
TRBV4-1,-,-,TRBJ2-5,TGCGCCAGCAGCCAAGATGAAGGACGGAGGAAGGAAACCCAGTACTTC,CASSQDEGRRKETQYF
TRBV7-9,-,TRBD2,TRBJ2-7,TGTGCCAGCAGCTTAGGGTCGGGGGGCTACGAGCAGTACTTC,CASSLGSGGYEQYF
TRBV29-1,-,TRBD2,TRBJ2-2,TGCAGCGTATATAGCGGGAGGTACACCGGGGAGCTGTTTTTT,CSVYSGRYTGELFF
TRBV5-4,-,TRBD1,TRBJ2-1,TGTGCCAGCGCCCCTAAGGAGACAGGGCAGTACAATGAGCAGTTCTTC,CASAPKETGQYNEQFF
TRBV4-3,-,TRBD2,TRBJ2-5,TGCGCCAGCAGCCAAGATTACCCTAGCGGGAGGGGGGAGACCCAGTACTTC,CASSQDYPSGRGETQYF
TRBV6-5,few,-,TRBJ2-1,TGTGCCAGCAGTTACGCTGACAGCTACAATGAGCAGTTCTTC,CASSYADSYNEQFF
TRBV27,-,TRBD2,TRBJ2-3,TGTGCCAGCAGGTTAGCGGGAGGGCCTAAAGATACGCAGTATTTT,CASRLAGGPKDTQYF
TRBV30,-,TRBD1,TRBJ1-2,TGTGCCTGGAGTGTACTCCCAGGGGGCAATGGCTACACCTTC,CAWSVLPGGNGYTF
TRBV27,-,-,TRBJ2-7,TGTGCCAGCAGTTTATCCGGACAGCCCCGCTACGAGCAGTACTTC,CASSLSGQPRYEQYF
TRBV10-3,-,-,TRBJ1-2,TGTGCCATCAGTGAGTCGAGATTTGGCTACACCTTC,CAISESRFGYTF
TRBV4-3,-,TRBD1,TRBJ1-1,TGCGCCAGCAGCCAAGACCTACAGGGGCTGAACACTGAAGCTTTCTTT,CASSQDLQGLNTEAFF
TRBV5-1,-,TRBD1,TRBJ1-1,TGCGCCAGCAGCTTGGCACCGGGACAGGGGAACACTGAAGCTTTCTTT,CASSLAPGQGNTEAFF
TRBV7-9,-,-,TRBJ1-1,TGTGCCACCTTTAAGGAGACGATGAACACTGAAGCTTTCTTT,CATFKETMNTEAFF
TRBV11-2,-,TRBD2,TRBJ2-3,TGTGCCAGCAGCTCCTGGACTAGCGGGAGTAGCACAGATACGCAGTATTTT,CASSSWTSGSSTDTQYF
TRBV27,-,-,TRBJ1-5,TGTGCCAGCAGCACCCTATATAGCAATCAGCCCCAGCATTTT,CASSTLYSNQPQHF
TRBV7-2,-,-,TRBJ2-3,TGTGCCAGCAGTCCGTCCGAGGCAGATACGCAGTATTTT,CASSPSEADTQYF
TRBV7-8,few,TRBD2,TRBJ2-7,TGTGCCAGCAGCTTACGACTAGCGGGGGATGAGCAGTACTTC,CASSLRLAGDEQYF
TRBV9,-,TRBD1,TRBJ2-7,TGTGCCAGCAGTATCGGACTTACAGGGGACGGGTACGAGCAGTACTTC,CASSIGLTGDGYEQYF
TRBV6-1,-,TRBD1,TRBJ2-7,TGTGCCAGCAGTGGTGACAGGGGGAGGGAGCAGTACTTC,CASSGDRGREQYF
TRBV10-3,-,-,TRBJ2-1,TGTGCCATCAGGGGGGGAGCGGAATACAATGAGCAGTTCTTC,CAIRGGAEYNEQFF
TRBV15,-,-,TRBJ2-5,TGTGCCACCAGCAGGCAGACAGATCCTCAAGAGACCCAGTACTTC,CATSRQTDPQETQYF
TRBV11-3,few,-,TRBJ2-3,TGTGCCAGCAGCTTAACAGCACACACAGATACGCAGTATTTT,CASSLTAHTDTQYF
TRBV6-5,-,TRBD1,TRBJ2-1,TGTGCCAGCAGTTTTACCCTACAGGGGTACAATGAGCAGTTCTTC,CASSFTLQGYNEQFF
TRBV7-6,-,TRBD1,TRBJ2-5,TGTGCCAGCAGCGGCCGGGACAGGGACGAGACCCAGTACTTC,CASSGRDRDETQYF
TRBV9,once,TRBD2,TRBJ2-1,TGTGCCAGCAGCGCGGGCCGGACTAGCGGCTACAATGAGCAGTTCTTC,CASSAGRTSGYNEQFF
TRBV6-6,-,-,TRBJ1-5,TGTGCCAGCACCCCATGGGGCAGGGGAGCAAATCAGCCCCAGCATTTT,CASTPWGRGANQPQHF
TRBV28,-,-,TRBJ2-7,TGTGCCAGCAGTTTGGGGAGCTCCTACGAGCAGTACTTC,CASSLGSSYEQYF
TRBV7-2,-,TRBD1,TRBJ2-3,TGTGCCAGCGGACAGGGTTCAGATACGCAGTATTTT,CASGQGSDTQYF